Listed below are T cell receptor beta chains from one sample, sequenced in a study of blood T cells in healthy people across ages. MiXCR, applied by TCRdb to the 5' RACE reads, yields one record per CDR3 protein. The table records 350,000 to 450,000 distinct CDR3 sequences, approximately 51% of them present only once. The sample taken for sequencing was blood. These receptor sequences come from a man aged 55 to 70 in good health. CDR3s include the opening cysteine and the closing phenylalanine or tryptophan. The D gene is left open where the match is weak. The size field is filled for only some rows; it gives once, few, many or a size class.

D gene: TRBD2
V gene: TRBV12-5
J gene: TRBJ2-3
clone size: many
CDR3 protein: CASGLVSGDFTDTQYF
CDR3 DNA: TGTGCTAGTGGTTTGGTAAGCGGGGACTTCACAGATACGCAGTATTTT

D gene: TRBD1
V gene: TRBV5-1
J gene: TRBJ2-5
clone size: .
CDR3 protein: CASSPDGQGFGTQYF
CDR3 DNA: TGCGCCAGCAGCCCTGATGGACAGGGTTTTGGGACCCAGTACTTC

D gene: .
V gene: TRBV20-1
J gene: TRBJ2-1
clone size: .
CDR3 protein: CSARAGQRVDNEQFF
CDR3 DNA: TGCAGTGCTAGAGCCGGACAGCGAGTGGACAATGAGCAGTTCTTC

D gene: TRBD2
V gene: TRBV20-1
J gene: TRBJ2-3
clone size: many
CDR3 protein: CSALGAGGVDTQYF
CDR3 DNA: TGCAGTGCTCTCGGAGCGGGGGGGGTGGATACGCAGTATTTT

D gene: TRBD2
V gene: TRBV11-2
J gene: TRBJ2-1
clone size: once
CDR3 protein: CASSAQSGRGMGEQFF
CDR3 DNA: TGTGCCAGCAGCGCCCAGAGCGGGAGAGGGATGGGTGAGCAGTTCTTC

D gene: .
V gene: TRBV7-2
J gene: TRBJ2-5
clone size: .
CDR3 protein: CASSQGSVSETQYF
CDR3 DNA: TGTGCCAGCAGCCAAGGGAGTGTTTCCGAGACCCAGTACTTC

D gene: TRBD1
V gene: TRBV11-2
J gene: TRBJ2-7
clone size: .
CDR3 protein: CASSPRTGPLEQYF
CDR3 DNA: TGTGCCAGCAGCCCCCGGACAGGTCCCCTCGAGCAGTACTTC

D gene: .
V gene: TRBV20-1
J gene: TRBJ2-3
clone size: .
CDR3 protein: CSANRDTQYF
CDR3 DNA: TGCAGTGCTAATCGCGATACGCAGTATTTT

D gene: .
V gene: TRBV3-1
J gene: TRBJ1-4
clone size: .
CDR3 protein: CASSQDGRSREKLFF
CDR3 DNA: TGTGCCAGCAGCCAAGACGGGCGGAGTCGGGAAAAACTGTTTTTT

D gene: TRBD2
V gene: TRBV5-1
J gene: TRBJ2-1
clone size: .
CDR3 protein: CASSPAGGSGSSEQFF
CDR3 DNA: TGCGCCAGCAGCCCTGCCGGGGGGAGCGGTTCATCTGAGCAGTTCTTC

D gene: .
V gene: TRBV5-1
J gene: TRBJ1-6
clone size: .
CDR3 protein: CASSLKGGDSPPHF
CDR3 DNA: TGCGCCAGCAGCTTGAAAGGGGGTGACTCACCCCCCCACTTT

D gene: .
V gene: TRBV12-3/TRBV12-4
J gene: TRBJ1-1
clone size: .
CDR3 protein: CASSLEETEAFF
CDR3 DNA: TGTGCCAGCAGTTTAGAGGAGACTGAAGCTTTCTTT

D gene: .
V gene: TRBV28
J gene: TRBJ1-2
clone size: .
CDR3 protein: CASSPRRPPDYGYTF
CDR3 DNA: TGTGCCAGCAGTCCTAGAAGACCCCCGGACTATGGCTACACCTTC

D gene: .
V gene: TRBV5-1
J gene: TRBJ2-5
clone size: .
CDR3 protein: CASMVQGQETQYF
CDR3 DNA: TGCGCCAGCATGGTACAGGGTCAAGAGACCCAGTACTTC

D gene: .
V gene: TRBV6-2/TRBV6-3
J gene: TRBJ2-3
clone size: few
CDR3 protein: CASSYSTSRTDTQYF
CDR3 DNA: TGTGCCAGCAGTTACTCGACATCCCGCACAGATACGCAGTATTTT

D gene: TRBD1
V gene: TRBV4-3
J gene: TRBJ1-2
clone size: .
CDR3 protein: CASSQGTGTGVRNGYTF
CDR3 DNA: TGCGCCAGCAGCCAAGGAACCGGGACAGGGGTTCGAAATGGCTACACCTTC

D gene: .
V gene: TRBV20-1
J gene: TRBJ2-5
clone size: .
CDR3 protein: CSASLSPGMQETQYF
CDR3 DNA: TGCAGTGCTAGTCTAAGCCCGGGGATGCAAGAGACCCAGTACTTC

D gene: TRBD2
V gene: TRBV6-2/TRBV6-3
J gene: TRBJ2-5
clone size: few
CDR3 protein: CASSWNPSGSKETQYF
CDR3 DNA: TGTGCCAGCAGTTGGAACCCTAGCGGGAGCAAAGAGACCCAGTACTTC

D gene: TRBD2
V gene: TRBV10-3
J gene: TRBJ2-1
clone size: .
CDR3 protein: CAISEYSGRLGEQFF
CDR3 DNA: TGTGCCATCAGTGAATATAGCGGGAGGTTAGGTGAGCAGTTCTTC

D gene: .
V gene: TRBV28
J gene: TRBJ1-5
clone size: .
CDR3 protein: CASSLSVTYQPQHF
CDR3 DNA: TGTGCCAGCAGTTTGTCAGTCACTTATCAGCCCCAGCATTTT

D gene: .
V gene: TRBV20-1
J gene: TRBJ2-7
clone size: few
CDR3 protein: CSARDSGSSYEQYF
CDR3 DNA: TGCAGTGCTAGAGATTCGGGGAGCTCCTACGAGCAGTACTTC

D gene: TRBD1
V gene: TRBV28
J gene: TRBJ2-5
clone size: .
CDR3 protein: CASSSNTGGAIETQYF
CDR3 DNA: TGTGCCAGCAGCTCCAACACAGGGGGCGCGATAGAGACCCAGTACTTC

D gene: TRBD1
V gene: TRBV10-3
J gene: TRBJ2-3
clone size: few
CDR3 protein: CAISRGQGAENTDTQYF
CDR3 DNA: TGTGCCATCAGTCGTGGGCAGGGGGCCGAGAACACAGATACGCAGTATTTT

D gene: .
V gene: TRBV11-2
J gene: TRBJ1-6
clone size: .
CDR3 protein: CASSLDSTEGRNNSPLHF
CDR3 DNA: TGTGCCAGCAGCTTAGATTCGACAGAAGGGCGGAATAATTCACCCCTCCACTTT

D gene: TRBD1
V gene: TRBV11-2
J gene: TRBJ2-5
clone size: few
CDR3 protein: CASSPRTGVYQETQYF
CDR3 DNA: TGTGCCAGCAGCCCCCGGACAGGGGTGTACCAAGAGACCCAGTACTTC

D gene: TRBD1
V gene: TRBV28
J gene: TRBJ2-1
clone size: .
CDR3 protein: CASRTGGQGVNEQFF
CDR3 DNA: TGTGCCAGCAGAACAGGGGGACAGGGGGTGAATGAGCAGTTCTTC

D gene: .
V gene: TRBV7-2
J gene: TRBJ2-5
clone size: many
CDR3 protein: CASSLVYGKETQYF
CDR3 DNA: TGTGCCAGCAGCTTAGTATATGGCAAAGAGACCCAGTACTTC

D gene: .
V gene: TRBV20-1
J gene: TRBJ2-7
clone size: many
CDR3 protein: CSAEGPSYEQYF
CDR3 DNA: TGCAGTGCTGAGGGGCCCTCCTACGAGCAGTACTTC

D gene: TRBD2
V gene: TRBV13
J gene: TRBJ2-7
clone size: many
CDR3 protein: CASSTSGYEQYF
CDR3 DNA: TGTGCCAGCTCTACTAGCGGGTACGAGCAGTACTTC

D gene: TRBD2
V gene: TRBV9
J gene: TRBJ2-3
clone size: once
CDR3 protein: CASSVGGLAGGRGDTQYF
CDR3 DNA: TGTGCCAGCAGCGTAGGGGGACTAGCGGGGGGGCGGGGAGATACGCAGTATTTT

D gene: .
V gene: TRBV7-7
J gene: TRBJ2-7
clone size: few
CDR3 protein: CASSYREGYEQYF
CDR3 DNA: TGTGCTAGCAGCTACCGAGAAGGCTACGAGCAGTACTTC

D gene: TRBD1
V gene: TRBV7-2
J gene: TRBJ2-1
clone size: few
CDR3 protein: CASREGAHEQFF
CDR3 DNA: TGTGCCAGCAGAGAGGGGGCCCATGAGCAGTTCTTC

D gene: TRBD2
V gene: TRBV11-2
J gene: TRBJ2-1
clone size: .
CDR3 protein: CASRQWTSGYNEQFF
CDR3 DNA: TGTGCCAGCAGGCAATGGACTAGCGGTTACAATGAGCAGTTCTTC

D gene: TRBD2
V gene: TRBV12-3/TRBV12-4
J gene: TRBJ2-7
clone size: once
CDR3 protein: CASSFGGRISYEQYF
CDR3 DNA: TGTGCCAGCAGTTTCGGCGGGAGGATCTCCTACGAGCAGTACTTC

D gene: .
V gene: TRBV12-3/TRBV12-4
J gene: TRBJ2-6
clone size: .
CDR3 protein: CASSLIPIWGSGANVLTF
CDR3 DNA: TGTGCCAGCAGTTTAATCCCCATCTGGGGGAGTGGGGCCAACGTCCTGACTTTC

D gene: .
V gene: TRBV7-2
J gene: TRBJ2-7
clone size: once
CDR3 protein: CASSSPPGHRYNEQYF
CDR3 DNA: TGTGCCAGCAGCTCGCCGCCGGGACATCGCTACAATGAGCAGTACTTC

D gene: .
V gene: TRBV9
J gene: TRBJ2-4
clone size: .
CDR3 protein: CASSVYSGENIQYF
CDR3 DNA: TGTGCCAGCAGCGTATACTCAGGGGAAAACATTCAGTACTTC

D gene: .
V gene: TRBV7-2
J gene: TRBJ2-5
clone size: many
CDR3 protein: CASSLLQGPLGTQYF
CDR3 DNA: TGTGCCAGCAGCTTATTACAGGGCCCGCTTGGGACCCAGTACTTC

D gene: .
V gene: TRBV7-9
J gene: TRBJ1-2
clone size: .
CDR3 protein: CASSPNRGANYGYTF
CDR3 DNA: TGTGCCAGCAGCCCAAATAGGGGCGCTAACTATGGCTACACCTTC

D gene: TRBD1
V gene: TRBV11-2
J gene: TRBJ2-7
clone size: .
CDR3 protein: CASRMTGGKSYEQYF
CDR3 DNA: TGTGCCAGCAGGATGACAGGGGGAAAATCCTACGAGCAGTACTTC

D gene: .
V gene: TRBV11-2
J gene: TRBJ2-7
clone size: .
CDR3 protein: CASSLGDTAYEQYF
CDR3 DNA: TGTGCCAGCAGCTTAGGGGACACCGCCTACGAGCAGTACTTC

D gene: TRBD2
V gene: TRBV18
J gene: TRBJ2-7
clone size: .
CDR3 protein: CASSPESSGSYEQYF
CDR3 DNA: TGTGCCAGCTCACCAGAGTCTAGCGGGAGCTACGAGCAGTACTTC

D gene: TRBD2
V gene: TRBV6-5
J gene: TRBJ2-7
clone size: .
CDR3 protein: CASRASGPYEQYF
CDR3 DNA: TGTGCCAGCAGGGCTAGCGGCCCCTACGAGCAGTACTTC